What follows are 22 T cell receptor beta chains derived from one specimen sequenced in a study of blood T cell repertoires in COVID-19. Here immunoSEQ multiplex PCR was the method, and the copy in TCRdb shows in-frame clones only, minus some. The sample has about 59,000 clones; about 72% are singletons. The sequenced material came from peripheral blood. Receptors were obtained from an elderly man with acute or convalescent COVID-19.

The chain carries TRBV5-4 and TRBJ1-1, with D possibly matching TRBD1 (5 bases). Trimming cost V 6 bases and J 2 bases, with 14 bases left between them. Germline V gene lookup returns CDR1 SGHNT and CDR2 YYREEE (reference sequence). This CDR3 is built from 14 residues. CDR3 sequence (DNA): TGTGCCAGCACCTCCAGAACAGGAAACACTGAAGCTTTCTTT. Protein sequence: CASTSRTGNTEAFF.

The chain carries TRBV5-4 and TRBJ2-7; 8 nucleotides line up with TRBD1. The CDR3 consists of 16 residues. Germline V CDR1 and CDR2: SGHNT, YYREEE (reference sequence). The V segment lost 3 bases and the J segment 3 bases; nucleotides outside the gene matches: 11. The CDR3 here is CASSSPQGATNYEQYF. The CDR3 region has the DNA TGTGCCAGCAGCTCACCTCAGGGGGCTACTAACTACGAGCAGTACTTC.

The chain recombines TRBV7-8 with TRBJ1-4; 8 nucleotides agree with TRBD1. J gave up 7 bases and V 5 bases, and 6 bases lay outside the gene matches. Germline CDR1 is SGHVS and CDR2 is FQNEAQ. The CDR3 has 14 residues. The CDR3 nucleotides are TGTGCCAGCAGCATTGGACAGGGTGGTGAAAAACTGTTTTTT. It translates to CASSIGQGGEKLFF.

The V gene is TRBV7-6, the J gene TRBJ2-2; 14 nucleotides align to TRBD2. The CDR3 consists of 18 residues. Germline trimming cut 1 base from V and 6 bases from J; bases unmatched to any gene: 7. Germline CDR1 and CDR2: SGHVS and FNYEAQ. The CDR3 DNA is TGTGCCAGCAGCTTAGTAGCGGGGACTAGCGGGAGAGCCGGGGAGCTGTTTTTT. Amino acids: CASSLVAGTSGRAGELFF.

This clone came up once. This rearrangement joins TRBV28 to TRBJ2-1; no clear D gene. The CDR3 contains 14 residues. The germline V gene encodes CDR1 MDHEN and CDR2 SYDVKM. Trimming removed 5 bases at V and 8 bases at J, with 16 bases between. The CDR3 sequence: CASSLLGATDEQFF. CDR3 nucleotides: TGTGCCAGCAGTCTCCTAGGAGCTACCGATGAGCAGTTCTTC.

This rearrangement joins TRBV6-1 to TRBJ2-1; maybe TRBD2 (6 bases). The CDR3 is made up of 19 amino acids. Germline CDR1 reads MNHNS; CDR2 reads SASEGT. Trimming stripped 4 bases from V and 0 bases from J, with 22 bases between. In DNA, the CDR3 is TGTGCCAGCAGTGTAATCGGGGGTCCATCAGGGAGCTCCTACAATGAGCAGTTCTTC. Translation gives CASSVIGGPSGSSYNEQFF.

The rearrangement uses TRBV6-6 and TRBJ2-7; 8 positions agree with TRBD1. CDR1 and CDR2 from the germline V gene are MNHNY and SVGAGI (reference sequence). V shed 5 bases and J 2 bases; nucleotides not matched to a gene: 11. The CDR3 loop spans 16 amino acids. CDR3 sequence (DNA): TGTGCCAGCAGTGCCGCGTGGACAGGGTCAGCCTACGAGCAGTACTTC. The encoded protein is CASSAAWTGSAYEQYF.

This clone showed up just once. The CDR3 DNA follows: TGTGCCAGCAGTAGCGCTAGCGGGGGCACAGATACGCAGTATTTT. Amino acid sequence: CASSSASGGTDTQYF. V gene TRBV2 combines with J gene TRBJ2-3; 9 bases agree with TRBD2. Germline trimming cut 5 bases from V and 1 base from J; bases unmatched to any gene: 4. The CDR3 totals 15 residues. Germline CDR1 reads SNHLY; CDR2 reads FYNNEI.

This chain uses TRBV3-1 (or the pseudogene TRBV3-2) with TRBJ1-6; TRBD1 aligns across 11 bases. The CDR3 length is 16 residues. CDR1 is LGHDT, CDR2 YNNKEL, per germline (reference sequence). Trimming at V came to 1 base and at J to 9 bases, leaving 5 bases not matched to a gene. CDR3 nucleotide sequence: TGTGCCAGCAGCCAAGGTACCGGGACAGGGGGTTCACCCCTCCACTTT. This sequence encodes CASSQGTGTGGSPLHF.

The chain is built from TRBV7-2 and TRBJ2-1, with D possibly matching TRBD2 (6 bases). The CDR3 is made up of 19 amino acids. With 6 bases removed from V and 5 bases from J, the gap between germline ends came to 29 bases. Germline CDR1 reads SGHTA; CDR2 reads FQGNSA. This chain's CDR3 is CASRESPLAGLQINNEQFF. CDR3 bases: TGTGCCAGCAGAGAAAGCCCCCTCGCGGGGCTACAGATAAACAATGAGCAGTTCTTC.

The V and J genes are TRBV24-1 and TRBJ2-3, with 9 bases that match TRBD1. The ends lost 5 bases at V and 4 bases at J; junction bases unmatched: 6. The CDR3 is 15 residues long. The V gene's germline CDR1 is KGHDR and CDR2 SFDVKD. The CDR3 bases are TGTGCCACCAGTGGGGGACAGGGAGTATCAGATACGCAGTATTTT. Its protein is CATSGGQGVSDTQYF.

The chain couples TRBV7-9 to TRBJ1-1; no definite D call. This CDR3 region has 13 residues. Looked up from germline, CDR1 is SEHNR and CDR2 is FQNEAQ (reference sequence). V gave up 5 bases and J gave up 10 bases, with 17 bases separating them. The CDR3 loop is CASSPNPGMIAFF. CDR3 bases: TGTGCCAGCAGCCCAAATCCGGGGATGATAGCTTTCTTT.

A few counts support this clone. The rearrangement joins TRBV7-2 to TRBJ2-2; 10 bases fit TRBD2. This CDR3 comprises 15 residues. The germline CDR1 and CDR2 sequences are SGHTA and FQGNSA. V dropped 5 bases and J dropped 5; count of bases not matched to a gene: 5. CDR3 sequence: CASSQRGGLTGELFF. In nucleotides, the CDR3 is TGTGCCAGCAGCCAGCGGGGGGGCTTGACCGGGGAGCTGTTTTTT.

Concerning this clone itself: Given a much more abundant clone one base away, this may be a read error. The rearrangement uses TRBV29-1 and TRBJ1-2, with a weak D call TRBD1 (6 bases). The length of the CDR3 is 13 residues. The germline V gene has CDR1 SQVTM and CDR2 ANQGSEA. V was pared by 8 bases and J by 8 bases, with 21 bases between. CDR3 loop: CSIGVRGIGGYTF. CDR3 DNA sequence: TGCAGCATTGGTGTCAGGGGAATTGGGGGCTACACCTTC.

The chain is built from TRBV5-4 and TRBJ2-5; possible D gene TRBD1, 5 bases. CDR1 and CDR2 from the germline V gene are SGHNT and YYREEE (reference sequence). Trimming cost V 0 bases and J 1 base, with 7 bases left between them. This CDR3 region has 14 residues. DNA of the CDR3: TGTGCCAGCAGCTTGGGACAGTTCCAAGAGACCCAGTACTTC. Protein product: CASSLGQFQETQYF.

V usage is TRBV11-3 and J usage is TRBJ1-4, with D tentatively TRBD1 (6 bases). This CDR3 contains 16 residues. Germline CDR1 and CDR2: SGHNT and YENEEA. Trimming removed 5 bases from V and 7 bases from J, with 20 bases in between. The CDR3 reads CASSLNLGARAEKLFF. The CDR3 coding sequence is TGTGCCAGCAGCCTGAATTTGGGGGCGCGTGCTGAAAAACTGTTTTTT.

This clone was detected a few times. The V call is TRBV7-6, the J call TRBJ2-1; TRBD1 might be the D (5 bases). CDR1 and CDR2 (germline): SGHVS, FNYEAQ. V was shortened by 6 bases and J by 3 bases, with 18 bases between the two germline ends. CDR3 size: 16 residues. The CDR3 region has the DNA TGTGCCAGCAGTAATAACAGGCGCCGCGACTACAATGAGCAGTTCTTC. Protein: CASSNNRRRDYNEQFF.

The V gene is TRBV6-6, the J gene TRBJ2-3; TRBD1 is a possible D gene (5 bases). The CDR3 is 14 residues long. Trimming left V 10 bases short and J 0 bases short, with 14 bases between. Germline CDR1 and CDR2: MNHNY and SVGAGI (reference sequence). DNA for the CDR3: TGTGCCACCCGACCAGGGTTCAGCACAGATACGCAGTATTTT. It specifies CATRPGFSTDTQYF.

The chain has TRBV2 and TRBJ1-2, with a tentative D call TRBD1 (5 bases). The CDR3 sequence is 13 residues long. The V gene lost 5 bases and the J gene lost 6 bases, with 13 bases spanning the gap. Germline V gives CDR1 SNHLY, CDR2 FYNNEI. CDR3 sequence reads: CASSRSGLDGYTF. The CDR3 DNA sequence: TGTGCCAGCAGTCGGTCAGGGTTGGATGGCTACACCTTC. Variable domain in full (rest from reference TRBV2 and TRBJ1-2): EPEVTQTPSHQVTQMGQEVILRCVPISNHLYFYWYRQILGQKVEFLVSFYNNEISEKSEIFDDQFSVERPDGSNFTLKIRSTKLEDSAMYFCASSRSGLDGYTFGSGTRLTVV.

This clone was detected only a few times. In nucleotides, the CDR3 is TGTGCCAGCAGCGCCCGGTTCGAGTACATTCAGTACTTC. Its translation is CASSARFEYIQYF. This chain joins TRBV14 and TRBJ2-4, with D uncertain. The V gene's germline CDR1 is SGHDN and CDR2 FVKESK. This CDR3 is built from 13 residues. The V end lost 5 bases, the J end lost 8 bases, and 13 bases lay between the germline ends.

In this sample, this clone turned up a few times. The chain uses TRBV10-2 and TRBJ1-5, with TRBD1 matching 10 bases. The J segment lost 7 bases and the V segment lost 3 bases, leaving 6 bases of the junction unmatched. The CDR3 is made up of 15 amino acids. Germline V gene data show CDR1 as WSHSY and CDR2 as SAAADI. Here the CDR3 reads CASSDRTGGRQPQHF. The CDR3 nucleotides are TGCGCCAGCAGTGATCGGACAGGGGGACGGCAGCCCCAGCATTTT.

V usage is TRBV6-5 and J usage is TRBJ2-1; D not certain. The germline CDR1 and CDR2 sequences are MNHEY and SVGAGI. There are 13 residues in the CDR3. Trimming left V 6 bases short and J 6 bases short, with 12 bases between. The CDR3 DNA follows: TGTGCCAGCAGACAGTGGATTGGCAATGAGCAGTTCTTC. Amino acids: CASRQWIGNEQFF.